The 21 T cell receptor gamma chains presented below share a single source sample, sequenced in a study of Vδ1+ human thymocytes. Study observations and caveats: Highly polyclonal TRG and TRD repertoires with Gaussian CDR3 length distributions appeared in thymus.

These receptors have no identified antigens. Extracted RNA was reverse transcribed into cDNA. The CDR3 regions were amplified by multiplex PCR from V-gene primers to a constant-region primer. TCRdb reprocessed the multiplex PCR reads using CATT. Among roughly 6,700 gamma-chain clones listed, roughly 40% were seen once. What was sequenced was Vdelta1+ gamma-delta thymocytes from the thymus. Subset noted: FACS-sorted CD3+ TCRalphabeta- TCRVdelta1+ TCRVdelta2- thymocytes. Source of these receptors: a boy younger than two who had congenital heart surgery.

As regards this clone: Sequence at one end of the junction differs from germline and may be a read error. The chain couples TRGV4 to TRGJP2. Because TCRdb records no J gene, it was assigned here through a match of the DNA to germline. Germline CDR1 is EGSTGY and CDR2 is YDSYTSSV. This CDR3 is built from 11 residues. The CDR3 sequence is CAAWGDWIKTF. The CDR3 region has the DNA TGTGCCGCCTGGGGTGATTGGATCAAGACGTTT.

This rearrangement joins TRGV5 to TRGJ1 or TRGJ2. The J gene was not available in TCRdb and was assigned here by matching the DNA to germline segments. The J segment lost 3 bases and the V segment lost 0 bases, leaving 8 bases of the junction unmatched. This CDR3 comprises 15 residues. Germline CDR1 reads VINAFY; CDR2 reads YDVSNSKD. The CDR3 DNA reads as TGTGCCACCTGGGACAGGCGTCCCCCTTATTATAAGAAACTCTTT. Its protein is CATWDRRPPYYKKLF.

This clone came up a few times. The J gene is TRGJ1 or TRGJ2, the V gene TRGV5. This CDR3 has 11 residues. CDR1 is VINAFY and CDR2 is YDVSNSKD in the germline V gene. With 2 bases clipped from V and 10 bases from J, the junction kept 5 bases outside the gene matches. This CDR3 reads CATWDIQKKLF. DNA of the CDR3: TGTGCCACCTGGGACATCCAAAAGAAACTCTTT.

This clone has a single count. This rearrangement joins TRGV4 to TRGJ1 or TRGJ2. No J gene was available from TCRdb, and it was assigned here by a germline match of the DNA. The CDR3 has 11 amino acids. Germline V gives CDR1 EGSTGY, CDR2 YDSYTSSV. The V segment lost 4 bases and the J segment 10 bases; nucleotides outside the gene matches: 7. In nucleotides, the CDR3 is TGTGCCACCTGGGACACGGGGAAGAAACTCTTT. Protein: CATWDTGKKLF.

The chain has TRGV5 and TRGJ1 or TRGJ2. V was clipped by 6 bases and J by 2 bases; unmatched bases: 7. The CDR3 consists of 13 residues. Germline V gives CDR1 VINAFY, CDR2 YDVSNSKD. The CDR3 DNA reads as TGTGCCACCTGGACCGTTTATTATTATAAGAAACTCTTT. Its protein is CATWTVYYYKKLF.

In its sample, this clone was seen a few times. The rearrangement joins TRGV8 to TRGJ1 or TRGJ2. V shed 3 bases and J 2 bases; nucleotides not matched to a gene: 7. The CDR3 spans 14 residues. The germline gives CDR1 VENAVY, CDR2 YDSYNSRV. The CDR3 sequence: CATWDVGDYYKKLF. The CDR3 DNA sequence: TGTGCCACCTGGGATGTCGGAGATTATTATAAGAAACTCTTT.

The V gene lacks a call, and TRGJ1 or TRGJ2 is the J gene. The CDR3 is 13 residues long. The CDR3 bases are TGTGCCACCTTGGATGCTCTGAGGTATAAGAAACTCTTT. Amino acid sequence: CATLDALRYKKLF.

This clone was seen a handful of times. The rearrangement links TRGV5 to TRGJ1 or TRGJ2. Trimming removed 1 base from V and 13 bases from J; junction bases left unmatched: 10. Germline V gene lookup returns CDR1 VINAFY and CDR2 YDVSNSKD. This CDR3 has 12 residues. CDR3 region: CATWDSLIVKLF. CDR3 sequence (DNA): TGTGCCACCTGGGACAGCCTCATAGTTAAACTCTTT.

This clone was counted only a few times. V and J are TRGV3 and TRGJP2. Germline lookup yields CDR1 VTNTFY and CDR2 YDVSTARD (reference sequence). V lost 5 bases, J lost 10 bases, and 7 bases stayed unmatched. CDR3 length: 12 amino acids. As DNA, the CDR3 is TGTGCCACCTGGGCCCCAACTTGGATCAAGACGTTT. Translated, it gives CATWAPTWIKTF.

The V call is TRGV4, the J call TRGJ1 or TRGJ2. TCRdb records no J gene; here it was assigned by comparing the DNA to germline. Germline V lookup: CDR1 EGSTGY, CDR2 YDSYTSSV. The CDR3 extends over 12 amino acids. V lost 2 bases, J lost 8 bases, and 6 bases stayed unmatched. DNA for the CDR3: TGTGCCACCTGGGATGACCTCAATAAGAAACTCTTT. It encodes CATWDDLNKKLF.

The V call is TRGV9, the J call TRGJP2. CDR3 size: 16 residues. V dropped 5 bases and J dropped 0; count of bases not matched to a gene: 9. Germline CDR1 and CDR2: GITISATS and ISYDGTV (reference sequence). The chain's CDR3 is CALWGRGHSSDWIKTF. DNA of the CDR3: TGTGCCTTGTGGGGACGGGGTCATAGTAGTGATTGGATCAAGACGTTT.

Only a few counts were recorded for this clone. V and J are TRGV8 and TRGJP2. The germline V gene has CDR1 VENAVY and CDR2 YDSYNSRV. V trimming: 0 bases; J trimming: 3 bases; junction bases outside the gene matches: 25. CDR3 size: 22 residues. CDR3 in DNA: TGTGCCACCTGGGATAGGCGCCTCGACTCTGGCCAGACAGCCCGTAGTGATTGGATCAAGACGTTT. Its translation: CATWDRRLDSGQTARSDWIKTF.

The rearrangement joins TRGV5 to TRGJ1 or TRGJ2. Losses at the gene ends were 3 bases for V and 8 bases for J; bases not matched to a gene: 1. The CDR3 runs 10 residues. Germline CDR1 is VINAFY and CDR2 is YDVSNSKD. The CDR3 loop is CATWDDKKLF. CDR3 in DNA: TGTGCCACCTGGGACGATAAGAAACTCTTT.

This clone occurred once. This chain links TRGV3 with TRGJ1 or TRGJ2. The J gene was missing in TCRdb and was found by matching the end of the DNA to germline. After removal of 0 bases from V and 11 bases from J, the junction contained 10 bases not matched to a gene. This CDR3 spans 13 amino acids. The germline gives CDR1 VTNTFY, CDR2 YDVSTARD (reference sequence). The DNA for the CDR3 is TGTGCCACCTGGGACAGGGGCATTGGGGAGAAACTCTTT. It is translated as CATWDRGIGEKLF.

The chain recombines TRGV4 with TRGJ1 or TRGJ2. In the absence of a J gene in TCRdb, the DNA was matched to germline to assign it here. There are 12 residues in the CDR3. Trimming at V came to 4 bases and at J to 9 bases, leaving 9 bases not matched to a gene. The V gene's germline CDR1 is EGSTGY and CDR2 YDSYTSSV. CDR3 DNA sequence: TGTGCCACCTGGGAACCAACCCTTAAGAAACTCTTT. It encodes CATWEPTLKKLF.

For this clone: Just one base apart from a much larger clone, this may be a read error. The rearrangement uses TRGV3 and TRGJ1 or TRGJ2. Because TCRdb records no J gene, it was assigned here through a match of the DNA to germline. The CDR3 runs to 13 residues. Looked up from germline, CDR1 is VTNTFY and CDR2 is YDVSTARD (reference sequence). The junction had 3 bases not matched to a gene; V was cut back by 3 bases and J by 1 base. The CDR3 DNA follows: TGTGCCACCTGGGACCGAAATTATTATAAGAAACTCTTT. Its translation is CATWDRNYYKKLF.

This chain uses TRGV4 with TRGJ1 or TRGJ2. TCRdb records no J gene; here it was assigned by comparing the DNA to germline. V trimming: 5 bases; J trimming: 3 bases; junction bases outside the gene matches: 4. In germline, CDR1 is EGSTGY, CDR2 YDSYTSSV. The CDR3 totals 12 residues. The CDR3: CATWAVYYKKLF. CDR3 in DNA: TGTGCCACCTGGGCCGTTTATTATAAGAAACTCTTT.

V gene TRGV5 combines with J gene TRGJ1 or TRGJ2. TCRdb gives no J gene; it was assigned here by matching the DNA to germline. The CDR3 runs to 12 residues. The germline gives CDR1 VINAFY, CDR2 YDVSNSKD. The J segment lost 8 bases and the V segment lost 1 base, leaving 5 bases of the junction unmatched. The CDR3 here is CATWDSLHKKLF. The CDR3 DNA reads as TGTGCCACCTGGGACAGCCTCCATAAGAAACTCTTT.

This clone has only one observation. This chain uses TRGV4 with TRGJ1 or TRGJ2. TCRdb is silent on the J gene; assignment here came from matching the DNA to germline. CDR1 and CDR2 from the germline V gene are EGSTGY and YDSYTSSV. Trimming removed 1 base from V and 0 bases from J; junction bases left unmatched: 12. CDR3 length: 17 residues. This CDR3 reads CATWDGLWPSNYYKKLF. The CDR3 DNA follows: TGTGCCACCTGGGATGGTCTCTGGCCCTCGAATTATTATAAGAAACTCTTT.

The chain is built from TRGV2 and TRGJ1 or TRGJ2. Since TCRdb gives no J gene, matching the DNA to germline was used here to assign it. The germline CDR1 and CDR2 sequences are EGSNGY and YDSYNSKV. Trimming at V came to 3 bases and at J to 7 bases, leaving 6 bases not matched to a gene. CDR3 length: 12 amino acids. The CDR3 DNA follows: TGTGCCACCTGGGACCGGCCCTATAAGAAACTCTTT. It translates to CATWDRPYKKLF.

This clone was seen more than once but under ten times. This chain links TRGV3 with TRGJ1 or TRGJ2. The J gene is absent in TCRdb and was assigned here via DNA matching to germline. The CDR3 is 11 amino acids. Germline V gene data show CDR1 as VTNTFY and CDR2 as YDVSTARD (reference sequence). The J segment lost 7 bases and the V segment lost 3 bases, leaving 3 bases of the junction unmatched. The CDR3 protein is CATWDGYKKLF. In nucleotides, the CDR3 is TGTGCCACCTGGGACGGATATAAGAAACTCTTT.